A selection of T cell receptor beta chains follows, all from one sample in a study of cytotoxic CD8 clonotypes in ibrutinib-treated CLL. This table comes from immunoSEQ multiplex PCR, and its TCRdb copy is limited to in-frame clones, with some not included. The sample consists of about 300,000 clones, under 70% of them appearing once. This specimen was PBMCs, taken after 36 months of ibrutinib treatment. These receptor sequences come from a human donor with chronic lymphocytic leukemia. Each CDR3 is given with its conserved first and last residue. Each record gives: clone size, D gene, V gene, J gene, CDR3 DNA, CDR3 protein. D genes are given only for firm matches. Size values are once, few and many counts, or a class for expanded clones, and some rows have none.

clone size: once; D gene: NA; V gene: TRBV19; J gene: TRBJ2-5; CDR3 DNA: TGTGCCAGTAATCCAGGGGAGACGGAGACCCAGTACTTC; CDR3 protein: CASNPGETETQYF
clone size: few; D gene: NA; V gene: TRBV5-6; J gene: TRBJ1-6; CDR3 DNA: TGTGCCAGCAGCTTGGTACACACGAATTCACCCCTCCACTTT; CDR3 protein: CASSLVHTNSPLHF
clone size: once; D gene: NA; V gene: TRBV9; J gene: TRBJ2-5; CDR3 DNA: TGTGCCAGCCGACGGGGAGAGACCCAGTACTTC; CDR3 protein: CASRRGETQYF
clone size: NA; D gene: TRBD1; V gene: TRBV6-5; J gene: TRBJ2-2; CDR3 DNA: TGTGCCAGCAGTGCAGACAGGGGAAACACCGGGGAGCTGTTTTTT; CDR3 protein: CASSADRGNTGELFF
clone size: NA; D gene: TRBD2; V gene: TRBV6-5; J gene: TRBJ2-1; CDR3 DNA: TGTGCCAGCAGTTACCGACTAGCGCTAAACAATGAGCAGTTCTTC; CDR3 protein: CASSYRLALNNEQFF
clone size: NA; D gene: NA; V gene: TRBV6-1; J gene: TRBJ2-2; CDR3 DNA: TGTGCCAGCAGCGTACTGTTCCCGAACACCGGGGAGCTGTTTTTT; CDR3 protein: CASSVLFPNTGELFF
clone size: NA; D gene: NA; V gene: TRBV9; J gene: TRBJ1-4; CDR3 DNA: TGTGCCAGCAGCGGCGGGTGGAGCAGAGAAAAACTGTTTTTT; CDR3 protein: CASSGGWSREKLFF
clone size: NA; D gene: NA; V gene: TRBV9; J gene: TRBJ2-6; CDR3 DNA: TGTGCCAGCAGCGTAGGAACCCCTGGGGCCAACGTCCTGACTTTC; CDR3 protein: CASSVGTPGANVLTF
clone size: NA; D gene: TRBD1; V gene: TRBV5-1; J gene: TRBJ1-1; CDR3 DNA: TGCGCCAGCAGCTTGGTCGGGACAGCGAACACTGAAGCTTTCTTT; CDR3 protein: CASSLVGTANTEAFF
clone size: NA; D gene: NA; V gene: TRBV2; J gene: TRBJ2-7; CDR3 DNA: TGTGCCAGCAGTGATAGGGGTCCGACTTTAGGGGCCCTCCACGAGCAGTACTTC; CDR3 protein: CASSDRGPTLGALHEQYF